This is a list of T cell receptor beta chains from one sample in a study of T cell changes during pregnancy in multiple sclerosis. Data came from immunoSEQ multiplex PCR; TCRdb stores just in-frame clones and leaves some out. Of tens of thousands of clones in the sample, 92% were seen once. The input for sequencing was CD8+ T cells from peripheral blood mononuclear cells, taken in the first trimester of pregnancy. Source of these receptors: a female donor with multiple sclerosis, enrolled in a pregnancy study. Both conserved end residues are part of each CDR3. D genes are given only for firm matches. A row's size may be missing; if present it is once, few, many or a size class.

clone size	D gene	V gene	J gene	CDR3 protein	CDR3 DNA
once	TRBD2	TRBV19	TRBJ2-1	CASSIRGGAILDEQFF	TGTGCCAGTAGTATCCGCGGGGGGGCTATATTGGATGAGCAGTTCTTC
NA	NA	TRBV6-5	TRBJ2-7	CASSPTGTYEQYF	TGTGCCAGCAGCCCGACAGGAACCTACGAGCAGTACTTC
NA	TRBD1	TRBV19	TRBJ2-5	CASSKGALPETQYF	TGTGCCAGTAGTAAGGGGGCACTCCCGGAGACCCAGTACTTC
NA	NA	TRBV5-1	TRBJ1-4	CASSVRGMVATNEKLFF	TGCGCCAGCAGCGTCCGCGGGATGGTTGCAACTAATGAAAAACTGTTTTTT
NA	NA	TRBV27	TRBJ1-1	CASSLWGREGTEAFF	TGTGCCAGCAGTTTATGGGGCAGGGAAGGCACTGAAGCTTTCTTT
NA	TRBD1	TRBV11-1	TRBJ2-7	CASSSWDRAYEQYF	TGTGCCAGCAGCTCCTGGGACAGGGCCTACGAGCAGTACTTC
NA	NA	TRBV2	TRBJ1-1	CASSPETGDTEAFF	TGTGCCAGCAGCCCGGAGACAGGAGACACTGAAGCTTTCTTT
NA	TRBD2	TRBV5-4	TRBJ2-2	CASSFGLGASGGAGTGELFF	TGTGCCAGCAGCTTTGGACTCGGGGCCAGCGGGGGGGCCGGAACCGGGGAGCTGTTTTTT
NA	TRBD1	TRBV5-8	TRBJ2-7	CALSEGTGDEQYF	TGTGCCCTCAGTGAGGGAACAGGGGACGAGCAGTACTTC
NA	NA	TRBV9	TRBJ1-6	CASSVGSTDSPLHF	TGTGCCAGCAGCGTAGGTTCGACAGATTCACCCCTCCACTTT
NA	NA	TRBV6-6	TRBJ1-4	CASSLPTPATNEKLFF	TGTGCCAGCAGTTTACCTACGCCGGCAACTAATGAAAAACTGTTTTTT
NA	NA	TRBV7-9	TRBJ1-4	CASSRGTTNEKLFF	TGTGCCAGCAGCCGTGGTACAACCAATGAAAAACTGTTTTTT
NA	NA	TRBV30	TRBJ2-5	CAWSVPQQETQYF	TGTGCCTGGAGTGTACCTCAGCAAGAGACCCAGTACTTC
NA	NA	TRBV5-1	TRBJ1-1	CASSLYRTAMNTEAFF	TGCGCCAGCAGCTTGTACAGGACCGCCATGAACACTGAAGCTTTCTTT
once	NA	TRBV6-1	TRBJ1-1	CASSRSLNTEAFF	TGTGCCAGCAGTCGGTCGTTGAACACTGAAGCTTTCTTT
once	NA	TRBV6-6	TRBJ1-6	CASSYSNGDGSPLHF	TGTGCCAGCAGTTACTCGAACGGGGATGGATCACCCCTCCACTTT
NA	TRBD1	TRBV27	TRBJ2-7	CASSFGTGGYEQYF	TGTGCCAGCAGTTTTGGGACAGGGGGGTACGAGCAGTACTTC
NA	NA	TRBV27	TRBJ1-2	CASSFSGGDYYGYTF	TGTGCCAGCAGTTTTTCCGGGGGGGATTACTATGGCTACACCTTC
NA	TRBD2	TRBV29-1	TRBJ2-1	CSVDGASGGPYNEQFF	TGCAGCGTTGATGGGGCTAGCGGGGGACCCTACAATGAGCAGTTCTTC
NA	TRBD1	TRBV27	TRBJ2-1	CASSPGTGVGEQFF	TGTGCCAGCTCACCCGGGACAGGGGTTGGTGAGCAGTTCTTC
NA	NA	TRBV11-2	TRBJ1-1	CASSPQGMEYAEAFF	TGTGCCAGCAGCCCGCAGGGTATGGAGTACGCTGAAGCTTTCTTT